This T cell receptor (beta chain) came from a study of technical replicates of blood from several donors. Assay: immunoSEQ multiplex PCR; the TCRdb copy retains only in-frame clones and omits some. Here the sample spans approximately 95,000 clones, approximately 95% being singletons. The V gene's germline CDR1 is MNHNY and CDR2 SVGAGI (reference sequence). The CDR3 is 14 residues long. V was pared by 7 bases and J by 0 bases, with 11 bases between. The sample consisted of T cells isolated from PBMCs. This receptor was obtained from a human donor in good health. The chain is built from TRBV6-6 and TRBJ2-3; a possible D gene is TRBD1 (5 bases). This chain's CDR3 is CASKEQESTDTQYF. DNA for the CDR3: TGTGCCAGCAAAGAACAGGAGAGCACAGATACGCAGTATTTT.